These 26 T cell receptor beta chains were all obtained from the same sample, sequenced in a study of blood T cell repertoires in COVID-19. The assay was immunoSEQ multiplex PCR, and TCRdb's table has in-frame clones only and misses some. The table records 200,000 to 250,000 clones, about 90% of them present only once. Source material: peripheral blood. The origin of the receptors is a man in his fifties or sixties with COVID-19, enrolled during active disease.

The CDR3: CASSQDGNQPQHF. CDR3 sequence (DNA): TGTGCCAGCAGCCAAGACGGCAATCAGCCCCAGCATTTT. The rearrangement joins TRBV4-2 to TRBJ1-5; D gene ambiguous. CDR3 length: 13 amino acids. The ends were cut back, 0 bases at V and 2 bases at J, with 2 bases in the middle. CDR1 LGHNA and CDR2 YNFKEQ come from the germline V gene.

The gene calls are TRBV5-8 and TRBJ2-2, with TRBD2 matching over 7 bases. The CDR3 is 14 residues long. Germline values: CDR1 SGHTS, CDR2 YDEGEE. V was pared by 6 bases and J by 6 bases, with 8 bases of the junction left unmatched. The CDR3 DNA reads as TGTGCCAGCACCCGGGGAGGGGCGGCCGGGGAGCTGTTTTTT. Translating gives CASTRGGAAGELFF.

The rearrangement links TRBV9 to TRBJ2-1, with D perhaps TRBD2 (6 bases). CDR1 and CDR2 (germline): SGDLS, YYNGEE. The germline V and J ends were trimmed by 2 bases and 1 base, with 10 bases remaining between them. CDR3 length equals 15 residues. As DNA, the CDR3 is TGTGCCAGCAGCGTGGGACTGGGTTCCTACAATGAGCAGTTCTTC. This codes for CASSVGLGSYNEQFF.

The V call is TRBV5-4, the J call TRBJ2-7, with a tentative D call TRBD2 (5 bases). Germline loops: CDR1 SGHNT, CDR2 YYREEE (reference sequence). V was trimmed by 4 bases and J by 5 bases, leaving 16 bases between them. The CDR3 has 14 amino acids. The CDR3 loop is CASSTGSPWDEQYF. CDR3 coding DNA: TGTGCCAGCAGCACGGGATCCCCCTGGGACGAGCAGTACTTC.

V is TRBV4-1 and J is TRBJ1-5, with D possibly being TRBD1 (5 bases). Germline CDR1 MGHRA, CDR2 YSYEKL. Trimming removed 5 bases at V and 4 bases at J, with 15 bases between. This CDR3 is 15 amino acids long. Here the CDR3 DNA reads TGCGCCAGCAGCTTTAGCAGGGATTTGAATCAGCCCCAGCATTTT. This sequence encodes CASSFSRDLNQPQHF.

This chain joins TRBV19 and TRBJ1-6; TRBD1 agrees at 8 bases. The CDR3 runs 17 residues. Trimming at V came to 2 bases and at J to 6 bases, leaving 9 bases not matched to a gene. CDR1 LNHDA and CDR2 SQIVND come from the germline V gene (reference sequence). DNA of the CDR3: TGTGCCAGTAGTATAACTATGACAGGGGAGGGTAATTCACCCCTCCACTTT. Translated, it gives CASSITMTGEGNSPLHF.

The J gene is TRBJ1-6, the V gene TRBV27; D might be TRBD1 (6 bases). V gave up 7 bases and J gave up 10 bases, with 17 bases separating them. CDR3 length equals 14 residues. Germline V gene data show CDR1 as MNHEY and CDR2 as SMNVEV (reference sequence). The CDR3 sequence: CASTSRPDRSPLHF. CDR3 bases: TGTGCCAGCACTTCTCGACCGGACAGATCACCCCTCCACTTT.

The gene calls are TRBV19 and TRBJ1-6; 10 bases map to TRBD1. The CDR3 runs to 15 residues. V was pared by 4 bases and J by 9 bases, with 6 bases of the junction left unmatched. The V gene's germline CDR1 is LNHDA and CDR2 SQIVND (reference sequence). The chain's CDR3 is CASSTSGTGASPLHF. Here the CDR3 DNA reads TGTGCCAGTAGTACCTCCGGGACAGGGGCTTCACCCCTCCACTTT.

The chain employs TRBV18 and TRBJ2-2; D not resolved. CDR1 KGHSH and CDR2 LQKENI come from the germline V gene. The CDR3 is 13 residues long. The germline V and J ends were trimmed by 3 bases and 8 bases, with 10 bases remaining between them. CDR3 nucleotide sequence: TGTGCCAGCTCACCGGCCGCTGGTGGGGAGCTGTTTTTT. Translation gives CASSPAAGGELFF.

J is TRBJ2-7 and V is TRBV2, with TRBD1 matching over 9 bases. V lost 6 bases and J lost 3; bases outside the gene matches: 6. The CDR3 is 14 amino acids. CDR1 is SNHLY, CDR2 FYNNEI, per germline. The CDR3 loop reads CASRTGGSGYEQYF. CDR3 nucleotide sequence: TGTGCCAGCAGGACAGGGGGATCTGGCTACGAGCAGTACTTC.

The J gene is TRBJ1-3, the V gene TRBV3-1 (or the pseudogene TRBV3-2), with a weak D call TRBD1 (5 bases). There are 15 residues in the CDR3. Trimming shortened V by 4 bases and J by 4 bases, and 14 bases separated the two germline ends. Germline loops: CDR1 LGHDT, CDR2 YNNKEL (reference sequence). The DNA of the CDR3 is TGTGCCAGCAGCCCAACGGGGGTGTGGGGAAACACCATATATTTT. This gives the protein CASSPTGVWGNTIYF.

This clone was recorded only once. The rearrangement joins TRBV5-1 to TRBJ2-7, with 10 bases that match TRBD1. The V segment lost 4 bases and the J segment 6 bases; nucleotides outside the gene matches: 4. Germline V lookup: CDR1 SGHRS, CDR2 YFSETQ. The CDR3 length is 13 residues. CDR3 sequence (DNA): TGCGCCAGCAGCCCATGGACAGGGGGCGAGCAGTACTTC. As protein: CASSPWTGGEQYF.

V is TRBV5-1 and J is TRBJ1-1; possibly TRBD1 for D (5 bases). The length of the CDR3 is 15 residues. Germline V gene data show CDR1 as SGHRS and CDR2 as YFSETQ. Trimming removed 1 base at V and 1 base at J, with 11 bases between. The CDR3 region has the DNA TGCGCCAGCAGCTTGTGGGGCAGGGAGAACACTGAAGCTTTCTTT. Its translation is CASSLWGRENTEAFF.

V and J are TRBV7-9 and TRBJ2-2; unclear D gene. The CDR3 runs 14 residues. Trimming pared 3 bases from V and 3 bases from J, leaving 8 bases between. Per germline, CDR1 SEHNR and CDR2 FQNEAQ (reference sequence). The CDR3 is CASSFTLHTGELFF. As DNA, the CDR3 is TGTGCCAGCAGCTTCACGCTACACACCGGGGAGCTGTTTTTT.

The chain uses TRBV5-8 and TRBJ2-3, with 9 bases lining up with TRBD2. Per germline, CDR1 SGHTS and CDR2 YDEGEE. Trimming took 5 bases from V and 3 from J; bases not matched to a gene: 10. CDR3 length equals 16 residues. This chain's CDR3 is CASRRLSGRQTDTQYF. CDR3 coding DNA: TGTGCCAGCAGAAGGTTAAGCGGGAGGCAGACAGATACGCAGTATTTT.

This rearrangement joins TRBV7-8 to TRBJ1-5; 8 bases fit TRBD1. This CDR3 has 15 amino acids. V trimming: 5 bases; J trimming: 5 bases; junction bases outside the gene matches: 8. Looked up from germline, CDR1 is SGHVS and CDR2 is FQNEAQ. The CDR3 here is CASSQGPDRDQPQHF. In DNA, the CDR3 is TGTGCCAGCAGCCAAGGGCCGGACAGGGATCAGCCCCAGCATTTT.

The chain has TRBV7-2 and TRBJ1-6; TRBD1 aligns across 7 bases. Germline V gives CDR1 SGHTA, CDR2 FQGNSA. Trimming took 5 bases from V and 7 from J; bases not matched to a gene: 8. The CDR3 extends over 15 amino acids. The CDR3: CASSASPGGNSPLHF. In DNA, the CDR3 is TGTGCCAGCAGCGCCTCGCCAGGGGGGAATTCACCCCTCCACTTT.

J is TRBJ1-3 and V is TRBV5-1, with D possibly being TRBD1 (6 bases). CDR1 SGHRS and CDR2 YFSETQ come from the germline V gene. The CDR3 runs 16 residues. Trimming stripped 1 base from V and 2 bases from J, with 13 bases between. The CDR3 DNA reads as TGCGCCAGCAGCTTGCCCACAGGGACCACTGGAAACACCATATATTTT. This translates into CASSLPTGTTGNTIYF.

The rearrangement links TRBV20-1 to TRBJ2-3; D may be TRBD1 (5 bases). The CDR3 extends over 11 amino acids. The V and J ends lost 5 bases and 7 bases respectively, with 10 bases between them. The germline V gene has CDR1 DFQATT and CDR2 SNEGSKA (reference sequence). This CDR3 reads CSALQVYTQYF. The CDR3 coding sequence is TGCAGTGCTTTACAGGTTTATACGCAGTATTTT.

The DNA for the CDR3 is TGTGCCAGCAGCTCAATCAACCTAGAGAACACTAACTACGAGCAGTACTTC. Its protein product is CASSSINLENTNYEQYF. V is TRBV11-2 and J is TRBJ2-7; no firm D call. This CDR3 is 17 amino acids long. Germline V gene sequence: CDR1 SGHAT, CDR2 FQNNGV. The germline V and J ends were trimmed by 4 bases and 3 bases, with 22 bases remaining between them. The full variable domain, rest sourced from reference TRBV11-2 and TRBJ2-7, is EAGVAQSPRYKIIEKRQSVAFWCNPISGHATLYWYQQILGQGPKLLIQFQNNGVVDDSQLPKDRFSAERLKGVDSTLKIQPAKLEDSAVYLCASSSINLENTNYEQYFGPGTRLTVT.

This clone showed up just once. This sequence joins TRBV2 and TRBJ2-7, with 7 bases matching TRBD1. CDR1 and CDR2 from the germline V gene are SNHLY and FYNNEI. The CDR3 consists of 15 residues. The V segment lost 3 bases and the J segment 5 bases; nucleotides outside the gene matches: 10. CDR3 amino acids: CASSDRGQRHNEQYF. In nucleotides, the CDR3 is TGTGCCAGCAGTGACCGGGGACAGAGGCACAACGAGCAGTACTTC.

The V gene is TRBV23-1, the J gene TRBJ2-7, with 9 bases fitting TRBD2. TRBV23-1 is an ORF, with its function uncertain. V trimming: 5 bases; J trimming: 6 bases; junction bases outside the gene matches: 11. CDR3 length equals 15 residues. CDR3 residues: CASSARLAEGCEQYF. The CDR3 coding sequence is TGCGCCAGCAGTGCCCGACTAGCGGAAGGGTGCGAGCAGTACTTC.

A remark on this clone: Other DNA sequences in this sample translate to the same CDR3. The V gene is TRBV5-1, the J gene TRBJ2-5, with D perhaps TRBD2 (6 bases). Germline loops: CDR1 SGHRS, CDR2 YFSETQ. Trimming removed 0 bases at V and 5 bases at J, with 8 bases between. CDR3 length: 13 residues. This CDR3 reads CASSLGGGETQYF. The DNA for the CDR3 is TGCGCCAGCAGCTTGGGTGGGGGGGAGACCCAGTACTTC.

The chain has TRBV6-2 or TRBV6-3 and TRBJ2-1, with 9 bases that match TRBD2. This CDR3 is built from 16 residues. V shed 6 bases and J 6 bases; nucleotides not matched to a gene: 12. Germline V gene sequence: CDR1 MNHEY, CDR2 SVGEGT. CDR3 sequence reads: CASSRSLAGTLNEQFF. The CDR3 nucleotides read TGTGCCAGCAGCCGCTCCCTAGCGGGAACACTCAATGAGCAGTTCTTC.

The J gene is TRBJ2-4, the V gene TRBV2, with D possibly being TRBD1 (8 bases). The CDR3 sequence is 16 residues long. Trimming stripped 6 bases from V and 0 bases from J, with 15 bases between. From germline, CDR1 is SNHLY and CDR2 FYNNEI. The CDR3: CASRTQGGVAKNIQYF. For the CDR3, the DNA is TGTGCCAGCAGGACACAGGGGGGGGTAGCCAAAAACATTCAGTACTTC.

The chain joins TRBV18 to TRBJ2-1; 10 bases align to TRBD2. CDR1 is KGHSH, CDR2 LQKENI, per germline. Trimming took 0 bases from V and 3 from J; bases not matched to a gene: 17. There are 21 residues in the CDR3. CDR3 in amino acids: CASSPPDGRLEREGYYNEQFF. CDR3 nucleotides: TGTGCCAGCTCACCACCGGATGGGCGGCTTGAGCGGGAGGGTTACTACAATGAGCAGTTCTTC.